What follows are 31 T cell receptor beta chains derived from one specimen sequenced in a study of memory CD4+ T cells and cytomegalovirus serostatus. The protocol was immunoSEQ multiplex PCR, while the TCRdb copy is restricted to in-frame clones and leaves out a portion. The sample carries over 65,000 clones, roughly 76% recorded once. Single viable CD3+CD4+CD8-CD45RO+ cells were sorted as the memory CD4+ T cells. Source material: memory CD4+ T cells from blood. The receptors were gathered from an adult in good health and CMV-seropositive.

V gene TRBV7-9 combines with J gene TRBJ1-3; 7 nucleotides line up with TRBD1. Germline-derived CDR1 and CDR2 are SEHNR and FQNEAQ (reference sequence). Germline trimming cut 5 bases from V and 0 bases from J; bases unmatched to any gene: 4. This CDR3 comprises 15 residues. The CDR3 sequence: CASSVGTDSGNTIYF. CDR3 DNA sequence: TGTGCCAGCAGCGTGGGGACAGACTCTGGAAACACCATATATTTT.

The chain links TRBV6-6 to TRBJ1-5; D uncertain. V was trimmed by 6 bases and J by 4 bases, leaving 13 bases between them. The V gene's germline CDR1 is MNHNY and CDR2 SVGAGI (reference sequence). This CDR3 is built from 14 residues. CDR3: CASRSPDGNQPQHF. The CDR3 DNA is TGTGCCAGCAGGAGCCCCGACGGGAATCAGCCCCAGCATTTT.

The rearrangement uses TRBV5-1 and TRBJ1-1; D is uncertain. Per germline, CDR1 SGHRS and CDR2 YFSETQ. The germline V and J ends were trimmed by 6 bases and 5 bases, with 17 bases remaining between them. The length of the CDR3 is 14 residues. CDR3 in amino acids: CASTLGLDRTEAFF. DNA of the CDR3: TGCGCCAGCACGCTTGGGTTGGATCGGACTGAAGCTTTCTTT.

The chain employs TRBV6-1 and TRBJ1-1; 8 bases are a match to TRBD1. The germline CDR1 and CDR2 sequences are MNHNS and SASEGT. This CDR3 has 13 amino acids. Trimming cost V 2 bases and J 7 bases; bases outside gene matches: 3. In DNA, the CDR3 is TGTGCCAGCAGTGAAAGGGGGACAGGTGAAGCTTTCTTT. Its protein is CASSERGTGEAFF.

CDR3 DNA: TGTGCCAGCAGGGTGACAGGGGACTACTCTGGAAACACCATATATTTT. This gives the protein CASRVTGDYSGNTIYF. The chain recombines TRBV28 with TRBJ1-3; 8 bases fit TRBD1. Germline-derived CDR1 and CDR2 are MDHEN and SYDVKM. The J segment lost 0 bases and the V segment lost 6 bases, leaving 7 bases of the junction unmatched. This CDR3 is built from 16 residues. The whole variable domain, filled in from reference TRBV28 and TRBJ1-3, reads DVKVTQSSRYLVKRTGEKVFLECVQDMDHENMFWYRQDPGLGLRLIYFSYDVKMKEKGDIPEGYSVSREKKERFSLILESASTNQTSMYLCASRVTGDYSGNTIYFGEGSWLTVV.

This clone has more than one count but fewer than ten. V usage is TRBV15 and J usage is TRBJ1-1; 7 bases align to TRBD1. Germline trimming cut 8 bases from V and 1 base from J; bases unmatched to any gene: 4. Germline V CDR1 and CDR2: LNHNV, YYDKDF (reference sequence). The CDR3 has 13 residues. The DNA of the CDR3 is TGTGCCACCTCGGGACAGCCGAACACTGAAGCTTTCTTT. It is translated as CATSGQPNTEAFF.

CDR3 DNA sequence: TGTGCCAGCAGTTTTGGGTTCAGGGGGATGAACTATGGCTACACCTTC. Residues: CASSFGFRGMNYGYTF. The chain carries TRBV28 and TRBJ1-2; TRBD1 matches 7 bases. In germline, CDR1 is MDHEN, CDR2 SYDVKM. V lost 3 bases to trimming and J lost 2 bases; unmatched junction nucleotides: 9. This CDR3 comprises 16 residues.

This rearrangement joins TRBV4-1 to TRBJ1-1; 7 nucleotides match TRBD1. This CDR3 contains 18 residues. Germline CDR1 MGHRA, CDR2 YSYEKL. Trimming cost V 4 bases and J 1 base; bases outside gene matches: 15. DNA of the CDR3: TGCGCCAGCAGCCTATTAATACCTTCAGGGGGACGGAACACTGAAGCTTTCTTT. Its translation: CASSLLIPSGGRNTEAFF.

The chain carries TRBV6-1 and TRBJ2-1; weak D call: TRBD2 (7 bases). Germline CDR1 and CDR2: MNHNS and SASEGT. Trimming cost V 6 bases and J 5 bases, with 11 bases left between them. The CDR3 extends over 13 amino acids. Here the CDR3 reads CASRWGGNNEQFF. The CDR3 bases are TGTGCCAGCAGGTGGGGGGGCAACAATGAGCAGTTCTTC.

This clone was counted only a few times. CDR3 sequence: CASSRQPNTGELFF. CDR3 coding DNA: TGTGCCAGCAGTCGTCAGCCGAACACCGGGGAGCTGTTTTTT. This chain uses TRBV6-5 with TRBJ2-2, with D uncertain. Germline V gene sequence: CDR1 MNHEY, CDR2 SVGAGI. The CDR3 has 14 residues. The germline V and J ends were trimmed by 5 bases and 0 bases, with 7 bases remaining between them.

The J gene is TRBJ1-5, the V gene TRBV19, with 9 bases aligning to TRBD1. In germline, CDR1 is LNHDA, CDR2 SQIVND (reference sequence). Germline trimming cut 2 bases from V and 6 bases from J; bases unmatched to any gene: 5. This CDR3 is 15 amino acids long. Here the CDR3 reads CASSIRGQGSQPQHF. The CDR3 DNA follows: TGTGCCAGTAGTATAAGGGGACAGGGTAGTCAGCCCCAGCATTTT.

This clone occurred a few times. V is TRBV25-1 and J is TRBJ1-4; tentatively, D is TRBD1 (6 bases). Germline V lookup: CDR1 MGHDK, CDR2 SYGVNS. V lost 5 bases and J lost 8, with 18 bases in between. This CDR3 is built from 15 residues. CDR3 DNA: TGTGCCAGCAGTACCTTACAGGGTGGGAACGAAAAACTGTTTTTT. Its protein product is CASSTLQGGNEKLFF.

This sequence joins TRBV11-2 and TRBJ2-3, with D possibly matching TRBD2 (6 bases). The V end was cut by 0 bases, the J end by 1 base, with 8 bases between. Looked up from germline, CDR1 is SGHAT and CDR2 is FQNNGV. The CDR3 has 15 residues. The CDR3 region has the DNA TGTGCCAGCAGCTTAGACGGGAGCGGCACAGATACGCAGTATTTT. This sequence encodes CASSLDGSGTDTQYF.

The CDR3 DNA follows: TGTGCCAGCAGCCACACAGGGGGCTATGGCACTGAAGCTTTCTTT. This codes for CASSHTGGYGTEAFF. The genes are TRBV7-2 and TRBJ1-1; 9 positions match TRBD1. CDR3 size: 15 residues. The J segment lost 4 bases and the V segment lost 5 bases, leaving 8 bases of the junction unmatched. Germline V lookup: CDR1 SGHTA, CDR2 FQGNSA.

The chain has TRBV7-3 and TRBJ2-1; 15 bases match TRBD2. The J segment lost 9 bases and the V segment lost 4 bases, leaving 7 bases of the junction unmatched. In germline, CDR1 is SGHTA, CDR2 FQGTGA. The CDR3 has 16 residues. This CDR3 reads CASSSAGLAGGSEQFF. CDR3 DNA sequence: TGTGCCAGCAGCTCCGCGGGACTAGCGGGAGGTAGTGAGCAGTTCTTC.

The sample holds a few counts of this clone. This chain links TRBV6-5 with TRBJ1-3; TRBD1 might be the D (5 bases). The germline gives CDR1 MNHEY, CDR2 SVGAGI. The CDR3 loop spans 12 amino acids. Trimming removed 7 bases at V and 3 bases at J, with 7 bases between. This CDR3 reads CASMGDGNTIYF. In DNA form, the CDR3 reads TGTGCCAGCATGGGGGATGGAAACACCATATATTTT.

The V gene is TRBV6-1, the J gene TRBJ1-3; possibly TRBD1 for D (5 bases). With 3 bases removed from V and 8 bases from J, the gap between germline ends came to 14 bases. CDR1 MNHNS and CDR2 SASEGT come from the germline V gene. The CDR3 covers 14 residues. CDR3 bases: TGTGCCAGCAGTGATCCGACAGCCGGATACACCATATATTTT. This gives the protein CASSDPTAGYTIYF.

The chain employs TRBV19 and TRBJ2-2; no clear D. V gave up 5 bases and J gave up 0 bases, with 10 bases separating them. The length of the CDR3 is 15 residues. The germline V gene encodes CDR1 LNHDA and CDR2 SQIVND (reference sequence). CDR3 loop: CASSFTRTNTGELFF. Here the CDR3 DNA reads TGTGCCAGTAGTTTCACGCGAACGAACACCGGGGAGCTGTTTTTT.

The V and J genes are TRBV14 and TRBJ1-3; D remains ambiguous. Trimming removed 3 bases at V and 0 bases at J, with 3 bases between. The CDR3 sequence is 13 residues long. Looked up from germline, CDR1 is SGHDN and CDR2 is FVKESK. The CDR3, as DNA: TGTGCCAGCAGCCAGCCCTCTGGAAACACCATATATTTT. Translation gives CASSQPSGNTIYF.

V is TRBV18 and J is TRBJ2-7; D call uncertain. The CDR3 contains 13 residues. V gave up 3 bases and J gave up 2 bases, with 8 bases separating them. Germline loops: CDR1 KGHSH, CDR2 LQKENI. CDR3 loop: CASSPDSAYEQYF. CDR3 sequence (DNA): TGTGCCAGCTCACCCGATTCGGCCTACGAGCAGTACTTC.

The chain combines TRBV2 with TRBJ2-5, with D uncertain. Germline lookup yields CDR1 SNHLY and CDR2 FYNNEI. CDR3 length equals 13 residues. V was pared by 5 bases and J by 2 bases, with 9 bases between. In DNA, the CDR3 is TGTGCCAGCAGTACGTCCTTACAAGAGACCCAGTACTTC. Translating gives CASSTSLQETQYF.

The rearrangement joins TRBV14 to TRBJ1-4; D uncertain. Germline CDR1 and CDR2: SGHDN and FVKESK. V shed 4 bases and J shed 7 bases, with 10 bases lying between them. This CDR3 has 13 residues. DNA of the CDR3: TGTGCCAGCAGCCCGTTCACGGCTGAAAAACTGTTTTTT. It codes for CASSPFTAEKLFF.

The rearrangement joins TRBV19 to TRBJ1-1; D not resolved. CDR3 length: 14 residues. Germline lookup yields CDR1 LNHDA and CDR2 SQIVND (reference sequence). V was shortened by 4 bases and J by 5 bases, with 14 bases between the two germline ends. CDR3 coding DNA: TGTGCCAGTAGTACGACGTCAGACGATACTGAAGCTTTCTTT. It translates to CASSTTSDDTEAFF.

The J gene is TRBJ2-3, the V gene TRBV7-9, with D unclear. CDR3 size: 12 residues. CDR1 is SEHNR, CDR2 FQNEAQ, per germline (reference sequence). Between the trimmed V and J ends, which lost 2 bases and 3 bases, there was a span of 3 bases. The CDR3 loop is CASSLWTDTQYF. In DNA form, the CDR3 reads TGTGCCAGCAGCTTATGGACAGATACGCAGTATTTT.

The chain joins TRBV28 to TRBJ1-4; 9 nucleotides align to TRBD1. The CDR3 contains 12 residues. Germline V CDR1 and CDR2: MDHEN, SYDVKM. J gave up 10 bases and V 6 bases, and 3 bases lay outside the gene matches. The CDR3 sequence: CASSSQGAKLFF. CDR3 in DNA: TGTGCCAGCAGCTCACAGGGGGCAAAACTGTTTTTT.

This chain joins TRBV10-1 and TRBJ2-2; no clear D gene. V lost 3 bases to trimming and J lost 2 bases, with 7 bases between them. Germline V lookup: CDR1 WNHNN, CDR2 SYGVQD (reference sequence). This CDR3 region has 14 residues. CDR3 region: CASSDRINTGELFF. The CDR3 coding sequence is TGCGCCAGCAGTGACCGGATTAACACCGGGGAGCTGTTTTTT.

This chain connects TRBV10-3 to TRBJ2-3; D uncertain. Trimming took off 2 bases at V and 3 bases at J, with 3 bases between the two ends. Germline-derived CDR1 and CDR2 are ENHRY and SYGVKD. The CDR3 is 12 amino acids. The CDR3 loop reads CAISEATDTQYF. The CDR3 nucleotides read TGTGCCATCAGTGAGGCTACAGATACGCAGTATTTT.

This chain joins TRBV7-8 and TRBJ1-3, with D possibly TRBD1 on 6 matching bases. Germline V CDR1 and CDR2: SGHVS, FQNEAQ. V dropped 8 bases and J dropped 0 bases, with 26 bases sitting between them. The CDR3 is 19 amino acids. CDR3 sequence reads: CASRPGQRTLNPSGNTIYF. The CDR3 DNA follows: TGTGCCAGCCGCCCCGGACAGCGTACCCTCAACCCCTCTGGAAACACCATATATTTT.

This clone was seen once. In nucleotides, the CDR3 is TGTGCCAGCAGTTCCGCGGGCTACAGAGTCAATGAAAAACTGTTTTTT. Its protein is CASSSAGYRVNEKLFF. The chain uses TRBV28 and TRBJ1-4; D uncertain. The CDR3 is 16 amino acids. CDR1 is MDHEN and CDR2 is SYDVKM in the germline V gene. Trimming removed 4 bases at V and 5 bases at J, with 17 bases between.

This clone was seen a handful of times. The chain joins TRBV28 to TRBJ2-2, with D tentatively TRBD1 (5 bases). V gave up 6 bases and J gave up 7 bases, with 12 bases separating them. CDR1 and CDR2 from the germline V gene are MDHEN and SYDVKM. CDR3 size: 13 residues. The CDR3 protein is CASRPGRVGELFF. In nucleotides, the CDR3 is TGTGCCAGCAGACCCGGCAGGGTCGGGGAGCTGTTTTTT.

The V gene is TRBV29-1, the J gene TRBJ2-1; perhaps D is TRBD1 or TRBD2 (5 bases each). CDR1 is SQVTM and CDR2 is ANQGSEA in the germline V gene. This CDR3 comprises 16 residues. Trimming took off 0 bases at V and 5 bases at J, with 17 bases between the two ends. CDR3 nucleotides: TGCAGCGTTGAAGACTCCGGGACGGCCAGCGACAATGAGCAGTTCTTC. Its translation: CSVEDSGTASDNEQFF.